Each of the 2 T cell receptor beta chains below was sequenced from the same sample in a study of blood T cells in healthy people across ages. Sample-barcoded 5' priming and a J-beta primer mix drove a second PCR of roughly 6 to 12 cycles. TCRdb analysed the 5' RACE reads with MiXCR anew, one entry per CDR3 protein. The sample carries roughly 800,000 distinct CDR3 sequences, 58% recorded once. Sequencing used blood. These receptor sequences come from a man between 25 and 39 years old in good health.

This sequence joins TRBV2 and TRBJ2-3; possible D gene TRBD2, 5 bases. Trimming took off 0 bases at V and 1 base at J, with 8 bases between the two ends. The CDR3 is made up of 15 amino acids. From germline, CDR1 is SNHLY and CDR2 FYNNEI. The CDR3 spells CASSEAPAGTDTQYF. The CDR3 bases are TGTGCCAGCAGTGAAGCACCAGCGGGCACAGATACGCAGTATTTT.

The V and J genes are TRBV9 and TRBJ2-3; the D is unclear. CDR3 length: 12 residues. The germline CDR1 and CDR2 sequences are SGDLS and YYNGEE. V lost 5 bases, J lost 9 bases, and 13 bases lay in between. This CDR3 reads CASRSPVGTQYF. The CDR3 nucleotides read TGTGCCAGCAGATCGCCGGTGGGCACGCAGTATTTT.